One and the same sample provided the 3 T cell receptor beta chains below, sequenced in a study of cytotoxic CD8 clonotypes in ibrutinib-treated CLL. The method was immunoSEQ multiplex PCR; TCRdb's version includes in-frame clones alone and lacks a portion of them. The sample yields approximately 130,000 clones, roughly 80% seen once. The material was PBMCs, obtained after 24 months of ibrutinib treatment. The source of these receptors is a human donor with chronic lymphocytic leukemia.

The CDR3 sequence is CASSIDPSNQPQHF. Written as DNA, the CDR3 is TGTGCCAGTAGTATAGATCCCAGCAATCAGCCCCAGCATTTT. The V call is TRBV19, the J call TRBJ1-5; D ambiguous. The CDR3 totals 14 residues. With 0 bases removed from V and 1 base from J, the gap between germline ends came to 4 bases. CDR1 is LNHDA, CDR2 SQIVND, per germline (reference sequence).

The V call is TRBV18, the J call TRBJ2-4; tentatively, D is TRBD1 (8 bases). V lost 3 bases and J lost 0, with 18 bases in between. Germline assignment: CDR1 KGHSH and CDR2 LQKENI. The CDR3 has 18 amino acids. CDR3 residues: CASSPLPTGGGAKNIQYF. Here the CDR3 DNA reads TGTGCCAGCTCACCCCTCCCTACAGGGGGGGGAGCCAAAAACATTCAGTACTTC.

This sequence joins TRBV29-1 and TRBJ1-2; 9 positions agree with TRBD1. There are 13 residues in the CDR3. V shed 3 bases, J shed 4 bases, and the junction held 3 bases outside the gene matches. From germline, CDR1 is SQVTM and CDR2 ANQGSEA. The CDR3 DNA reads TGCAGCGTTGAGGGGACAGGGCTCTATGGCTACACCTTC. Protein product: CSVEGTGLYGYTF. Using reference TRBV29-1 and TRBJ1-2 for the parts outside the CDR3, the full variable domain is SAVISQKPSRDICQRGTSLTIQCQVDSQVTMMFWYRQQPGQSLTLIATANQGSEATYESGFVIDKFPISRPNLTFSTLTVSNMSPEDSSIYLCSVEGTGLYGYTFGSGTRLTVV.